These 9 T cell receptor beta chains were sequenced from one sample in a study of T cell repertoires in cytomegalovirus infection (dated by TCRdb to the late 2010s). What these receptors recognize is not known. Sequenced on an Illumina HiSeq 1500. The public reads were run again by TCRdb, first through fastp at Q25 and then through MiXCR, and only productive beta chains were kept. A single entry per CDR3 protein holds the most common genes and DNA from its merged rows. The table for this sample lists some 940,000 distinct CDR3 sequences; about a third of them were counted only once. Of the sample, about 14% is held by the ten largest clones. The treatment or condition label, read with the paper, signifies: in vitro stimulation with specific CMV peptide epitopes to enrich CMV-specific T cells. Sample: cultured CD8+ T cells from PBMCs, taken from culture after CMV antigen stimulation. The source of these receptors is a human donor in good health (CMV status not recorded). Some clones in this sample may be carry-over from other donors' samples.

This clonotype showed up just a few times. A read error may account for a junction end that differs from germline. This chain uses TRBV2 with TRBJ1-4, with TRBD1 as a possible D gene (5 bases). From germline, CDR1 is SNHLY and CDR2 FYNNEI. The CDR3 length is 18 residues. The chain's CDR3 is CASREGETGHMINEKLFF. CDR3 sequence (DNA): TGTGCCAGCAGAGAAGGAGAAACAGGCCACATGATTAATGAAAAACTGTTTTTT.

CDR3 sequence reads: CASSFPTAAGTEQETQYF. The CDR3, as DNA: TGTGCCAGCAGTTTTCCCACCGCCGCCGGGACAGAACAAGAGACCCAGTACTTC. The chain links TRBV28 to TRBJ2-5; 7 positions match TRBD1. The germline V gene has CDR1 MDHEN and CDR2 SYDVKM. The length of the CDR3 is 18 residues. V shed 3 bases and J 2 bases; nucleotides not matched to a gene: 15.

The rearrangement uses TRBV2 and TRBJ1-2; D might be TRBD1 (5 bases). This CDR3 has 15 residues. Germline values: CDR1 SNHLY, CDR2 FYNNEI. Trimming removed 6 bases at V and 4 bases at J, with 18 bases between. The CDR3 sequence: CASRIGTATSYGYTF. Written as DNA, the CDR3 is TGTGCCAGCAGGATTGGGACTGCCACATCCTATGGCTACACCTTC.

In this sample, this clonotype turned up a few times. V usage is TRBV12-3 or TRBV12-4 and J usage is TRBJ1-4; unclear D gene. The CDR3 length is 14 residues. Trimming removed 1 base at V and 10 bases at J, with 13 bases between. CDR3 residues: CASSLGGYYVKLFF. The DNA of the CDR3 is TGTGCCAGCAGTTTAGGAGGTTACTACGTAAAACTGTTTTTT.

The chain combines TRBV7-9 with TRBJ2-2, with TRBD2 identical over 9 bases. The V gene end was trimmed by 7 bases and the J gene end by 4 bases; junction bases not matched to a gene: 13. The CDR3 runs 17 residues. Germline values: CDR1 SEHNR, CDR2 FQNEAQ (reference sequence). CDR3 bases: TGTGCCAGCACCGCTCAGCGGGGGGCTACAGGCACCGGGGAGCTGTTTTTT. It codes for CASTAQRGATGTGELFF.

This clonotype was seen at least ten times. V usage is TRBV7-8 and J usage is TRBJ1-1; tentative D call: TRBD1 (5 bases). This CDR3 is built from 15 residues. The V gene lost 0 bases and the J gene lost 4 bases, with 12 bases spanning the gap. Germline CDR1 is SGHVS and CDR2 is FQNEAQ. This CDR3 reads CASSLALVGGTEAFF. As DNA, the CDR3 is TGTGCCAGCAGCTTAGCGCTTGTCGGGGGCACTGAAGCTTTCTTT.

This clonotype was found many times. The chain joins TRBV7-2 to TRBJ1-2; no clear D gene. Trimming left V 1 base short and J 3 bases short, with 9 bases between. The CDR3 totals 14 residues. CDR1 SGHTA and CDR2 FQGNSA come from the germline V gene. The CDR3: CASSLGDTYYGYTF. CDR3 bases: TGTGCCAGCAGCTTAGGGGATACCTACTATGGCTACACCTTC.

This clonotype was detected a few times. The V and J genes are TRBV6-5 and TRBJ2-1; perhaps TRBD1 as D (5 bases). Trimming stripped 2 bases from V and 2 bases from J, with 10 bases between. From germline, CDR1 is MNHEY and CDR2 SVGAGI. The CDR3 runs 15 residues. In DNA, the CDR3 is TGTGCCAGCAGTTACGATACAGGACCCTACAATGAGCAGTTCTTC. It encodes CASSYDTGPYNEQFF.

The table lists this clonotype with a few counts. The V gene is TRBV6-2 or TRBV6-3, the J gene TRBJ1-5; a possible D gene is TRBD1 (6 bases). The CDR3 is 16 residues long. Germline-derived CDR1 and CDR2 are MNHEY and SVGEGT. Trimming removed 4 bases at V and 2 bases at J, with 15 bases between. CDR3 coding DNA: TGTGCCAGCAGTTTACAGGGATATCTTGGCAATCAGCCCCAGCATTTT. As protein: CASSLQGYLGNQPQHF.